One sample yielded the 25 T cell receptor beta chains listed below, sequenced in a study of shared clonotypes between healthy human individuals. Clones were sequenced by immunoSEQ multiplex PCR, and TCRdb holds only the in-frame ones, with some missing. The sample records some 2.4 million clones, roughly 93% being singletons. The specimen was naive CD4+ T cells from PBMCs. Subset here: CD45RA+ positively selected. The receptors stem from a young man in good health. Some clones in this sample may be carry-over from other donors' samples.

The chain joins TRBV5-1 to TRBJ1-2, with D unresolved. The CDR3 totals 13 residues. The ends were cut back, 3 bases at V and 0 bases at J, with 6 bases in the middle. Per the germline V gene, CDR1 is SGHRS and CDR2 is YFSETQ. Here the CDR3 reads CASSYPSNYGYTF. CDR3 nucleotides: TGCGCCAGCAGCTATCCATCTAACTATGGCTACACCTTC.

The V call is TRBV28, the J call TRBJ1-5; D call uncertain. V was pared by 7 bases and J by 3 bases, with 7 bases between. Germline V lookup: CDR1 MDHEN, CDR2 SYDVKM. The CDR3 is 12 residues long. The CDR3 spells CASTAYNQPQHF. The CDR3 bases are TGTGCCAGCACCGCATACAATCAGCCCCAGCATTTT.

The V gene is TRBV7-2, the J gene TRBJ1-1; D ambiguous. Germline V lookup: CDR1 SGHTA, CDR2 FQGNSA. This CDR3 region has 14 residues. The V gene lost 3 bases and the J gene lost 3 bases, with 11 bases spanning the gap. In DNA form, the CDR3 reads TGTGCCAGCAGCTTTAGGGCGCGGGACACTGAAGCTTTCTTT. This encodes CASSFRARDTEAFF.

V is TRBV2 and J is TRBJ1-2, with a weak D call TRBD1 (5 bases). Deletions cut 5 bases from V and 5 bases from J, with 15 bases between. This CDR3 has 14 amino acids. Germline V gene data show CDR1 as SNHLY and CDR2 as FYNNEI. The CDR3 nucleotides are TGTGCCAGCAGTCCGGGACCGGTGGGGTATGGCTACACCTTC. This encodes CASSPGPVGYGYTF.

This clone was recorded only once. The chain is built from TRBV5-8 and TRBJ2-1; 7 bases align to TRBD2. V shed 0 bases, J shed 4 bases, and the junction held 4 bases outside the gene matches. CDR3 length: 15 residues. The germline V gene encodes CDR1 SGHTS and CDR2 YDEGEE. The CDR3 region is CASSLGSGWYNEQFF. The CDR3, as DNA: TGTGCCAGCAGCTTGGGTAGCGGGTGGTACAATGAGCAGTTCTTC.

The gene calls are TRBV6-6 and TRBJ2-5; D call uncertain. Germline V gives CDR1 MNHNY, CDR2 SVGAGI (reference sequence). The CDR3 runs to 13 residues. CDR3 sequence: CASRWALQETQYF. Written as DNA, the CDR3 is TGTGCTTCCCGGTGGGCTTTACAAGAGACCCAGTACTTC.

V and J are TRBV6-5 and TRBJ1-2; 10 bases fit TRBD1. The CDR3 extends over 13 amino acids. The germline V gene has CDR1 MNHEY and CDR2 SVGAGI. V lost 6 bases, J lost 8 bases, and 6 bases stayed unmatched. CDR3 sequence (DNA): TGTGCCAGCAGCCTGACAGGGGGCATCGGCTACACCTTC. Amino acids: CASSLTGGIGYTF.

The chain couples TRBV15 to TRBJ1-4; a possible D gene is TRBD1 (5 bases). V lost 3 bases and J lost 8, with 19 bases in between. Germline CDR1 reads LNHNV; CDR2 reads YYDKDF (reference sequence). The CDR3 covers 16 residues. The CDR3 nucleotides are TGTGCCACCAGCAGCAAAAGTAAGGGGATTGGGGAAAAACTGTTTTTT. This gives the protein CATSSKSKGIGEKLFF.

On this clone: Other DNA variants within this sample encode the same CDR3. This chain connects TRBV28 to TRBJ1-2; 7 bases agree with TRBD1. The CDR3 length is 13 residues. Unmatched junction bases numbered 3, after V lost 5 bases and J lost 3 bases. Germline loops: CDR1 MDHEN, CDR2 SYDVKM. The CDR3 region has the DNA TGTGCCAGCAGTCTAGACAGGGACTATGGCTACACCTTC. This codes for CASSLDRDYGYTF.

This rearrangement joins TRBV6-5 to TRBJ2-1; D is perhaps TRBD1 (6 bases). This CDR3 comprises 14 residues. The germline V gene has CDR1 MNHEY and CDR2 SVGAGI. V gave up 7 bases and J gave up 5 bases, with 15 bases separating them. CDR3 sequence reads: CASTRDTSNNEQFF. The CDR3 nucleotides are TGTGCCAGCACTAGGGACACCTCGAACAATGAGCAGTTCTTC.

This chain's CDR3 is CASSQLGNNEQFF. Here the CDR3 DNA reads TGTGCCAGCAGCCAATTGGGAAACAATGAGCAGTTCTTC. The gene calls are TRBV6-6 and TRBJ2-1, with D hard to call. The CDR3 consists of 13 residues. The V end was cut by 6 bases, the J end by 5 bases, with 11 bases between. The germline V gene has CDR1 MNHNY and CDR2 SVGAGI (reference sequence).

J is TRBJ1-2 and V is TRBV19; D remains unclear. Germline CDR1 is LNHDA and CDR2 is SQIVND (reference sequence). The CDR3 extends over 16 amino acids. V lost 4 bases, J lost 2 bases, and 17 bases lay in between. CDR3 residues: CASSKGLLFGNYGYTF. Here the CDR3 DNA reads TGTGCCAGTAGTAAAGGCTTACTCTTCGGGAACTATGGCTACACCTTC.

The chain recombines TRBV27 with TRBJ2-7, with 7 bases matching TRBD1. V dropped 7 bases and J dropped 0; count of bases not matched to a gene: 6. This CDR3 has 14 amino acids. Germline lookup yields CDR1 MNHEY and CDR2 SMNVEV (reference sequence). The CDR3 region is CASTGRDSSYEQYF. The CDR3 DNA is TGTGCCAGCACCGGCCGGGACAGCTCCTACGAGCAGTACTTC.

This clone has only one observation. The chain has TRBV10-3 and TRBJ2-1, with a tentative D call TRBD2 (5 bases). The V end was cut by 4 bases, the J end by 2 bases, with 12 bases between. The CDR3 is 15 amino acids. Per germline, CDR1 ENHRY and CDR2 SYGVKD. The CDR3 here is CAISGTGRAYNEQFF. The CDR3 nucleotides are TGTGCCATCAGTGGGACTGGGCGGGCCTACAATGAGCAGTTCTTC.

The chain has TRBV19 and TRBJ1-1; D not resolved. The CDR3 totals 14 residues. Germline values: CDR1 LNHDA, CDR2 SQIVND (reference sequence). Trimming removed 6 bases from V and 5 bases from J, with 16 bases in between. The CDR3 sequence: CASRPQGRWTEAFF. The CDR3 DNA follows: TGTGCCAGTAGGCCCCAAGGGCGATGGACTGAAGCTTTCTTT.

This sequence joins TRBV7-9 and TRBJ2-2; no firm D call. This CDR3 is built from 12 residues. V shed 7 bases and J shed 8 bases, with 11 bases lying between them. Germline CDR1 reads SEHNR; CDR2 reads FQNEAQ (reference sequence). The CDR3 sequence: CASIQPLGELFF. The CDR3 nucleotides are TGTGCCAGCATCCAACCCCTAGGGGAGCTGTTTTTT. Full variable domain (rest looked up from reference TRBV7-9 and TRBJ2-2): DTGVSQNPRHKITKRGQNVTFRCDPISEHNRLYWYRQTLGQGPEFLTYFQNEAQLEKSRLLSDRFSAERPKGSFSTLEIQRTEQGDSAMYLCASIQPLGELFFGEGSRLTVL.

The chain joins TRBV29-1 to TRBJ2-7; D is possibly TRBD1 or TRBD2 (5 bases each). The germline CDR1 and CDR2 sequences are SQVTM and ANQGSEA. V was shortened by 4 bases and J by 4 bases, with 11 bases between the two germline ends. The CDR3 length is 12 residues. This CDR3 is CSVVGTGYEQYF. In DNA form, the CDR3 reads TGCAGCGTTGTCGGGACGGGGTACGAGCAGTACTTC.

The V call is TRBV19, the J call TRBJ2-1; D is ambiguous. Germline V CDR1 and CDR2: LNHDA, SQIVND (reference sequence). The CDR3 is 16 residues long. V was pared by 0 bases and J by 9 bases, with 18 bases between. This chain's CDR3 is CASSIDMGARRFEQFF. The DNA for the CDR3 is TGTGCCAGTAGTATAGATATGGGCGCAAGGCGTTTTGAGCAGTTCTTC.

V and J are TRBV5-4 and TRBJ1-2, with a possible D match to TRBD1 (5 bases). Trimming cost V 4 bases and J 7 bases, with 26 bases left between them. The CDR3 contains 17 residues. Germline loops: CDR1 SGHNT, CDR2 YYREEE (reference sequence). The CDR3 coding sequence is TGTGCCAGCAGCCTCGGCCAGGGCGGGGGTCTTAAGGTTGGCTACACCTTC. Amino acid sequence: CASSLGQGGGLKVGYTF. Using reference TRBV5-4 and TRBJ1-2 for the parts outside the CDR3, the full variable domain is ETGVTQSPTHLIKTRGQQVTLRCSSQSGHNTVSWYQQALGQGPQFIFQYYREEENGRGNFPPRFSGLQFPNYSSELNVNALELDDSALYLCASSLGQGGGLKVGYTFGSGTRLTVV.

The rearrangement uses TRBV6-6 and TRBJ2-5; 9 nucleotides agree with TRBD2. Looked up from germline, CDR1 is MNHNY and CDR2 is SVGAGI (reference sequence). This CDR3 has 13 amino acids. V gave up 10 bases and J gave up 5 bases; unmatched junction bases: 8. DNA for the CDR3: TGTGCCACGGCGGGAGGGCCAGGGGAGACCCAGTACTTC. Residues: CATAGGPGETQYF.

The CDR3 DNA reads as TGTGCCACCAGCAGAGTGGGAAGCAAAAACATTCAGTACTTC. Its protein is CATSRVGSKNIQYF. The rearrangement uses TRBV15 and TRBJ2-4; D gene uncertain. Germline CDR1 is LNHNV and CDR2 is YYDKDF (reference sequence). The V end was cut by 1 base, the J end by 3 bases, with 7 bases between. This CDR3 has 14 residues. Drawing the rest from reference TRBV15 and TRBJ2-4, the complete variable domain is DAMVIQNPRYQVTQFGKPVTLSCSQTLNHNVMYWYQQKSSQAPKLLFHYYDKDFNNEADTPDNFQSRRPNTSFCFLDIRSPGLGDTAMYLCATSRVGSKNIQYFGAGTRLSVL.

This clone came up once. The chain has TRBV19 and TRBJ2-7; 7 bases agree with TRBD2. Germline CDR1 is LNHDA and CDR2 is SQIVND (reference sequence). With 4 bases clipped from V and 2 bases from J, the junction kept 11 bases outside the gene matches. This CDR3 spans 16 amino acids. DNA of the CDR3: TGTGCCAGTAGTACCGAGGGGCCTAGCGGAACCTACGAGCAGTACTTC. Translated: CASSTEGPSGTYEQYF.

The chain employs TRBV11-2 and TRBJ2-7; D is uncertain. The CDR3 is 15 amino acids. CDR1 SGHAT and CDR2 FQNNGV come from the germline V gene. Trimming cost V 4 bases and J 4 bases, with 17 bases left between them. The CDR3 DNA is TGTGCCAGCAGCTCCGGGTTAGGAGAGACTTACGAGCAGTACTTC. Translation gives CASSSGLGETYEQYF.

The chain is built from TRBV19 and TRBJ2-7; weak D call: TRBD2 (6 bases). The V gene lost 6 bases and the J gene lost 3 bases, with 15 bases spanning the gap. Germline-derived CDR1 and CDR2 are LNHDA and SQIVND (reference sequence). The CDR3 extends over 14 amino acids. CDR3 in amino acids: CASSHPGAHYEQYF. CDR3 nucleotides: TGTGCCAGTAGCCATCCGGGAGCTCACTACGAGCAGTACTTC.

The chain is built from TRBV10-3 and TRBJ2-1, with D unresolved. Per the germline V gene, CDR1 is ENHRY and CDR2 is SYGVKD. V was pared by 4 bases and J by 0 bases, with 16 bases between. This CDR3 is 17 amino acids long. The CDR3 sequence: CAISVGWTAHSYNEQFF. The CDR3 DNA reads TGTGCCATCAGTGTAGGCTGGACGGCCCACTCCTACAATGAGCAGTTCTTC.